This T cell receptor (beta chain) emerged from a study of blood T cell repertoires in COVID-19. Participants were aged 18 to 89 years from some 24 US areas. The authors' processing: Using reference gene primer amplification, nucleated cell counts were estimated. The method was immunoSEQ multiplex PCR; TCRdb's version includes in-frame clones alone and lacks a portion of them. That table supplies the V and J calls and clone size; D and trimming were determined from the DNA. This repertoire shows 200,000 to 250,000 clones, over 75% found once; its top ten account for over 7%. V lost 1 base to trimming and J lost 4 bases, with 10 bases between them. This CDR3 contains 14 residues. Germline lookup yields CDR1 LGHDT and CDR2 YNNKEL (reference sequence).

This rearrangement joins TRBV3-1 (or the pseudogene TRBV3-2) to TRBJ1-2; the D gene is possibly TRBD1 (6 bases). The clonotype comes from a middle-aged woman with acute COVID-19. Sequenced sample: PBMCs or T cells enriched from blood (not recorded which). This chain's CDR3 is CASSQVTGPYGYTF. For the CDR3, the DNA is TGTGCCAGCAGCCAAGTGACAGGACCCTATGGCTACACCTTC.